The rows below give T cell receptor beta chains drawn from one sample of a study of blood T cell repertoires in COVID-19. Generated by immunoSEQ multiplex PCR, the TCRdb table keeps only in-frame clones and is missing some. The top ten hold around 20% of the sample, which has roughly 200,000 clones, 84% seen once. The sequenced material came from peripheral blood. These receptor sequences come from a human donor in a cohort sampled during active COVID-19. Both conserved end residues are part of each CDR3. The D gene is left open where the match is weak.

D: NA
V: TRBV14
J: TRBJ2-1
CDR3: CASSQDSSTGATFF

D: NA
V: TRBV29-1
J: TRBJ2-1
CDR3: CSVVGMVGLAYNEQFF

D: NA
V: TRBV5-4
J: TRBJ2-2
CDR3: CASSPPGGVNTGELFF

D: NA
V: TRBV5-1
J: TRBJ2-2
CDR3: CASSPHAGELFF

D: NA
V: TRBV7-2
J: TRBJ2-2
CDR3: CASSSRRRRGGYTGELFF

D: TRBD2
V: TRBV7-2
J: TRBJ2-1
CDR3: CASSLSGSVYNEQFF

D: TRBD2
V: TRBV18
J: TRBJ2-3
CDR3: CASSPGLAGEADTQYF

D: TRBD2
V: TRBV3-1/TRBV3-2
J: TRBJ2-1
CDR3: CASSPTSGGLYNEQFF

D: TRBD2
V: TRBV7-2
J: TRBJ2-5
CDR3: CASSLFSGRDETQYF

D: NA
V: TRBV2
J: TRBJ1-1
CDR3: CAGRFNRDTEAFF

D: NA
V: TRBV18
J: TRBJ2-1
CDR3: CASSPPPSGDLYNEQFF

D: TRBD2
V: TRBV11-1
J: TRBJ2-2
CDR3: CASSLRRESTGELFF

D: TRBD2
V: TRBV5-1
J: NA
CDR3: CASSLISGVGETQYF

D: NA
V: TRBV5-5
J: TRBJ1-1
CDR3: CASSLLSSTEAFF

D: NA
V: TRBV6-2/TRBV6-3
J: TRBJ2-5
CDR3: CASSYLGGAWQETQYF

D: TRBD1
V: TRBV3-1/TRBV3-2
J: TRBJ2-3
CDR3: CASSPGQGLTDTQYF

D: NA
V: TRBV11-2
J: TRBJ2-3
CDR3: CASSQFTDTQYF

D: NA
V: TRBV7-9
J: TRBJ1-5
CDR3: CASSLGQGPNQPQHF

D: NA
V: TRBV3-1/TRBV3-2
J: TRBJ1-1
CDR3: CASSLVSTEAFF

D: NA
V: TRBV5-1
J: TRBJ2-3
CDR3: CASRRPGVTTDTQYF

D: TRBD1
V: TRBV19
J: TRBJ2-1
CDR3: CASSSRTGRNEQFF

D: NA
V: TRBV5-8
J: TRBJ1-2
CDR3: CASSFAGLSYGYTF

D: TRBD2
V: TRBV20-1
J: TRBJ2-3
CDR3: CSASAWSGRPSTDTQYF

D: NA
V: TRBV3-1/TRBV3-2
J: TRBJ2-2
CDR3: CASKEGVVHGELFF

D: NA
V: TRBV6-6
J: TRBJ1-4
CDR3: CASSYPGGTNEKLFF

D: NA
V: TRBV28
J: TRBJ1-5
CDR3: CASSIRGRYQPQHF

D: TRBD1
V: TRBV5-1
J: TRBJ2-3
CDR3: CASSLTDRGWADTQYF

D: TRBD2
V: TRBV27
J: TRBJ2-7
CDR3: CASSQNPGGGPNSYEQYF

D: NA
V: TRBV5-1
J: TRBJ1-2
CDR3: CASSVGQYGYTF